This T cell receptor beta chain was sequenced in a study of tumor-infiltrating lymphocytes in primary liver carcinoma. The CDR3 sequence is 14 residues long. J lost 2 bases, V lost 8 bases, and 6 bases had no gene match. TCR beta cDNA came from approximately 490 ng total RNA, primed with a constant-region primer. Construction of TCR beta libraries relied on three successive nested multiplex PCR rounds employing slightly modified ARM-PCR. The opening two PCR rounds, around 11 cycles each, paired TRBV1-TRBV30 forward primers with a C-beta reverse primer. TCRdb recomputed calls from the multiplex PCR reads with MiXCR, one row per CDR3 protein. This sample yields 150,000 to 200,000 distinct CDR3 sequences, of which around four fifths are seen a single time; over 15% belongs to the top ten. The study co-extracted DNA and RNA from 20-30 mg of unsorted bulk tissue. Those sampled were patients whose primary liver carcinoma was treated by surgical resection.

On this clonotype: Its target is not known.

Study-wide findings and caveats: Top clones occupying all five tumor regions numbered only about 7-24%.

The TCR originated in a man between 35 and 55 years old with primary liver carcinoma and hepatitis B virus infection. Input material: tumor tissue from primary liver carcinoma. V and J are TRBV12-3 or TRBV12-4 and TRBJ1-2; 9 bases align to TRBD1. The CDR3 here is CASCLQGANYGYTF. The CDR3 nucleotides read TGTGCCAGCTGTCTACAGGGGGCCAACTATGGCTACACCTTC.